A single sample is the source of the 27 T cell receptor beta chains below, sequenced in a study of identical twins. One entry per CDR3 protein results from TCRdb running MiXCR on the 5' RACE reads. The table records roughly 1,500,000 distinct CDR3 sequences, less than 35% of them present only once. The sample comprised cord blood. These receptors all stem from a newborn girl in good health.

This chain joins TRBV4-2 and TRBJ2-4; D not certain. The germline V and J ends were trimmed by 0 bases and 0 bases, with 3 bases remaining between them. The CDR3 spans 14 residues. Germline CDR1 and CDR2: LGHNA and YNFKEQ. DNA of the CDR3: TGTGCCAGCAGCCAAGAAGGAGCCAAAAACATTCAGTACTTC. This translates into CASSQEGAKNIQYF.

The rearrangement links TRBV7-8 to TRBJ2-7, with a tentative D call TRBD1 (5 bases). CDR3 length: 13 amino acids. With 4 bases removed from V and 3 bases from J, the gap between germline ends came to 10 bases. Germline V gene sequence: CDR1 SGHVS, CDR2 FQNEAQ. CDR3 in DNA: TGTGCCAGCAGCTCCAAGACAGACTACGAGCAGTACTTC. The encoded protein is CASSSKTDYEQYF.

The chain combines TRBV4-2 with TRBJ2-3; TRBD2 agrees at 9 bases. Germline V gene sequence: CDR1 LGHNA, CDR2 YNFKEQ. The CDR3 is 17 residues long. V dropped 0 bases and J dropped 5; count of bases not matched to a gene: 9. CDR3 amino acids: CASSQEGLAWVLDTQYF. The DNA of the CDR3 is TGTGCCAGCAGCCAAGAGGGACTAGCATGGGTGTTAGATACGCAGTATTTT.

This chain connects TRBV5-1 to TRBJ1-2; the D is unclear. The CDR3 covers 12 residues. CDR1 is SGHRS and CDR2 is YFSETQ in the germline V gene. The V gene lost 0 bases and the J gene lost 8 bases, with 8 bases spanning the gap. This CDR3 reads CASSLDPVGYTF. CDR3 DNA: TGCGCCAGCAGCTTGGACCCTGTCGGCTACACCTTC.

The chain carries TRBV5-1 and TRBJ1-4; the D gene is possibly TRBD1 (6 bases). Germline assignment: CDR1 SGHRS and CDR2 YFSETQ. V dropped 0 bases and J dropped 5 bases, with 17 bases sitting between them. The length of the CDR3 is 17 residues. The CDR3 nucleotides read TGCGCCAGCAGCTTGGACCTCTTTGGGGGGCAGAATGAAAAACTGTTTTTT. Protein product: CASSLDLFGGQNEKLFF.

This clonotype was found a few times. The chain couples TRBV4-2 to TRBJ1-5; D possibly corresponds to TRBD1 (6 bases). CDR1 is LGHNA, CDR2 YNFKEQ, per germline. Trimming pared 0 bases from V and 7 bases from J, leaving 16 bases between. The CDR3 loop spans 16 amino acids. CDR3 region: CASSQDRLGGEQPQHF. The CDR3 DNA reads TGTGCCAGCAGCCAAGATAGGTTGGGGGGCGAACAGCCCCAGCATTTT.

In this sample, this clonotype turned up once. This chain joins TRBV4-1 and TRBJ1-4; D may be TRBD1 (5 bases). The CDR3 runs 15 residues. Per the germline V gene, CDR1 is MGHRA and CDR2 is YSYEKL. V was trimmed by 4 bases and J by 3 bases, leaving 12 bases between them. The CDR3 loop is CASSPPGAPNEKLFF. As DNA, the CDR3 is TGCGCCAGCAGCCCCCCTGGGGCTCCTAATGAAAAACTGTTTTTT.

This rearrangement joins TRBV6-1 to TRBJ1-2; D ambiguous. CDR3 size: 17 residues. Germline V gene data show CDR1 as MNHNS and CDR2 as SASEGT. The V gene lost 5 bases and the J gene lost 3 bases, with 22 bases spanning the gap. CDR3 nucleotides: TGTGCCAGCAGTACCATATTTGGGCCGCCCGGGGACTATGGCTACACCTTC. Amino acids: CASSTIFGPPGDYGYTF.

V usage is TRBV6-1 and J usage is TRBJ1-1, with no clear D. Germline V CDR1 and CDR2: MNHNS, SASEGT. Trimming shortened V by 7 bases and J by 0 bases, and 9 bases separated the two germline ends. The CDR3 is 13 residues long. The CDR3 sequence: CASKVGVNTEAFF. CDR3 sequence (DNA): TGTGCCAGCAAGGTTGGGGTGAACACTGAAGCTTTCTTT.

The chain employs TRBV2 and TRBJ2-7, with a tentative D call TRBD1 (5 bases). Trimming took 7 bases from V and 4 from J, leaving 11 bases between them. This CDR3 spans 12 amino acids. Germline CDR1 SNHLY, CDR2 FYNNEI. The CDR3 region has the DNA TGTGCCAGCACGGCAGGGCAGTACGAGCAGTACTTC. Its translation: CASTAGQYEQYF. The entire variable domain, with the rest obtained from reference TRBV2 and TRBJ2-7, is as follows: EPEVTQTPSHQVTQMGQEVILRCVPISNHLYFYWYRQILGQKVEFLVSFYNNEISEKSEIFDDQFSVERPDGSNFTLKIRSTKLEDSAMYFCASTAGQYEQYFGPGTRLTVT.

This clonotype came up a few times. The chain is built from TRBV27 and TRBJ2-5; 10 nucleotides align to TRBD2. The tail of the sequence fits TRBJ2-7 better, so the J call may be wrong. The CDR3 consists of 16 residues. Germline V gives CDR1 MNHEY, CDR2 SMNVEV (reference sequence). CDR3 in amino acids: CASSLSGASGSPEQYF. The DNA of the CDR3 is TGTGCCAGCAGTTTAAGTGGCGCTAGCGGGAGTCCCGAGCAGTACTTC.

V is TRBV12-3 or TRBV12-4 and J is TRBJ1-3; D remains ambiguous. The CDR3 extends over 15 amino acids. Between the trimmed V and J ends, which lost 8 bases and 0 bases, there was a span of 14 bases. The CDR3 region has the DNA TGTGCCAGCGAAACCCACCCCAGCTCTGGAAACACCATATATTTT. Encoded protein: CASETHPSSGNTIYF.

A word on this clonotype: The junction differs from germline at one of its ends, possibly a read error. This chain links TRBV7-6 with TRBJ2-2; TRBD1 aligns across 8 bases. CDR3 length: 17 amino acids. The germline V gene encodes CDR1 SGHVS and CDR2 FNYEAQ. The CDR3 DNA follows: TGTGCCAGCAGCTTAGTGATGCGACAGGGGCCCACCGGGGAGCTGGTTTTT. This translates into CASSLVMRQGPTGELVF.

A note on this clonotype: One end of the junction does not line up with germline, which may come from a read error. V gene TRBV10-3 combines with J gene TRBJ2-7; maybe TRBD1 (6 bases). This CDR3 region has 11 residues. Looked up from germline, CDR1 is ENHRY and CDR2 is SYGVKD. CDR3 sequence (DNA): TGTTCCATCAGGTCAGGGGAAGATCCGTACTTC. Residues: CSIRSGEDPYF.

This clonotype was counted at least ten times. This rearrangement joins TRBV6-6 to TRBJ2-3, with 9 bases matching TRBD2. Germline V gives CDR1 MNHNY, CDR2 SVGAGI (reference sequence). V gave up 2 bases and J gave up 3 bases; unmatched junction bases: 6. This CDR3 has 16 residues. CDR3 in DNA: TGTGCCAGCAGTTACCCTCCTAGCGGGGAGACAGATACGCAGTATTTT. Translating it yields CASSYPPSGETDTQYF.

This clonotype was seen more than once but under ten times. This chain connects TRBV5-6 to TRBJ2-1; 8 nucleotides agree with TRBD2. V was pared by 3 bases and J by 0 bases, with 5 bases of the junction left unmatched. CDR1 is SGHDT, CDR2 YYEEEE, per germline. The length of the CDR3 is 16 residues. CDR3 nucleotide sequence: TGTGCCAGCAGCTCGATAAGCGGGAGCTCCTACAATGAGCAGTTCTTC. Residues: CASSSISGSSYNEQFF.

This sequence joins TRBV5-1 and TRBJ2-1, with D maybe TRBD2 (5 bases). The CDR3 is 15 amino acids. The V end was cut by 0 bases, the J end by 4 bases, with 11 bases between. In germline, CDR1 is SGHRS, CDR2 YFSETQ. CDR3 bases: TGCGCCAGCAGCTTGGGCGAGCGGCAGTACAATGAGCAGTTCTTC. Residues: CASSLGERQYNEQFF. The full variable domain, completed using reference TRBV5-1 and TRBJ2-1, is KAGVTQTPRYLIKTRGQQVTLSCSPISGHRSVSWYQQTPGQGLQFLFEYFSETQRNKGNFPGRFSGRQFSNSRSEMNVSTLELGDSALYLCASSLGERQYNEQFFGPGTRLTVL.

The CDR3 DNA reads TGTGCCAGCATCGCCGACGGGACTAGGGGTGAGCAGTTCTTC. Its protein is CASIADGTRGEQFF. This chain joins TRBV21-1 and TRBJ2-1; TRBD2, as called in the table, went unchecked against the DNA. TRBV21-1 represents a pseudogene. This CDR3 spans 14 amino acids.

The chain employs TRBV5-1 and TRBJ2-1; D possibly uses TRBD1 or TRBD2 (5 bases each). Between the trimmed V and J ends, which lost 4 bases and 3 bases, there was a span of 11 bases. Germline values: CDR1 SGHRS, CDR2 YFSETQ. The CDR3 sequence is 14 residues long. The CDR3 is CASSPSGHYNEQFF. DNA for the CDR3: TGCGCCAGCAGCCCGTCGGGGCACTACAATGAGCAGTTCTTC.

This chain uses TRBV7-8 with TRBJ2-7; weak D call: TRBD1 (5 bases). The length of the CDR3 is 14 residues. Germline assignment: CDR1 SGHVS and CDR2 FQNEAQ. V dropped 5 bases and J dropped 1 base, with 12 bases sitting between them. CDR3 loop: CASSPWGRSYEQYF. As DNA, the CDR3 is TGTGCCAGCAGCCCTTGGGGCAGGTCCTACGAGCAGTACTTC. Combining the CDR3 with reference TRBV7-8 and TRBJ2-7 gives the whole variable domain GAGVSQSPRYKVAKRGQDVALRCDPISGHVSLFWYQQALGQGPEFLTYFQNEAQLDKSGLPSDRFFAERPEGSVSTLKIQRTQQEDSAVYLCASSPWGRSYEQYFGPGTRLTVT.

This clonotype was seen at least ten times. This chain connects TRBV29-1 to TRBJ2-1; tentative D call: TRBD2 (5 bases). The CDR3 has 8 residues. V was pared by 6 bases and J by 12 bases, with 6 bases between. CDR1 SQVTM and CDR2 ANQGSEA come from the germline V gene. As DNA, the CDR3 is TGCAGCGTCGAGGGGCAGTTCTTC. Encoded protein: CSVEGQFF.

Worth noting for this clonotype: The junction shows a germline mismatch at one end, possibly a read error. The chain employs TRBV9 and TRBJ2-7; D is unresolved. Germline V gene data show CDR1 as SGDLS and CDR2 as YYNGEE. CDR3 length equals 14 residues. The CDR3 loop is CASSVGQLAYERYF. Here the CDR3 DNA reads TGTGCCAGCAGCGTAGGGCAGCTTGCCTACGAGCGGTACTTC.

This clonotype has just a few counts. V gene TRBV28 combines with J gene TRBJ2-1, with D possibly matching TRBD2 (7 bases). The CDR3 contains 11 residues. Germline-derived CDR1 and CDR2 are MDHEN and SYDVKM. V dropped 5 bases and J dropped 11 bases, with 10 bases sitting between them. CDR3 loop: CASSGGDKQFF. Written as DNA, the CDR3 is TGTGCCAGCAGTGGGGGGGACAAGCAGTTCTTC.

This clonotype was seen only a few times. The V call is TRBV20-1, the J call TRBJ2-2, with D unresolved. Looked up from germline, CDR1 is DFQATT and CDR2 is SNEGSKA (reference sequence). The CDR3 loop spans 14 amino acids. V was shortened by 5 bases and J by 1 base, with 11 bases between the two germline ends. CDR3 region: CSAPRALNTGELFF. The CDR3 region has the DNA TGCAGTGCTCCCCGCGCCTTGAACACCGGGGAGCTGTTTTTT.

The genes are TRBV5-1 and TRBJ2-1; D uncertain. V lost 2 bases, J lost 8 bases, and 17 bases lay in between. Germline V gene lookup returns CDR1 SGHRS and CDR2 YFSETQ. The CDR3 is 15 amino acids. CDR3 residues: CASSLQGPVSDEQFF. The DNA of the CDR3 is TGCGCCAGCAGCTTACAAGGGCCGGTGTCGGATGAGCAGTTCTTC.

The chain recombines TRBV5-1 with TRBJ1-5; the match to TRBD1 covers 8 bases. V shed 0 bases and J 1 base; nucleotides not matched to a gene: 3. The CDR3 loop spans 16 amino acids. Germline CDR1 SGHRS, CDR2 YFSETQ. As DNA, the CDR3 is TGCGCCAGCAGCTTGGGGGCAGGGGGCAGCAATCAGCCCCAGCATTTT. Translating gives CASSLGAGGSNQPQHF.

This clonotype appeared many times. The chain couples TRBV12-3 or TRBV12-4 to TRBJ2-3, with D uncertain. Deletions cut 3 bases from V and 2 bases from J, with 6 bases between. The CDR3 runs to 13 residues. The CDR3 nucleotides are TGTGCCAGCAGTTTCGCGAACACAGATACGCAGTATTTT. This gives the protein CASSFANTDTQYF.